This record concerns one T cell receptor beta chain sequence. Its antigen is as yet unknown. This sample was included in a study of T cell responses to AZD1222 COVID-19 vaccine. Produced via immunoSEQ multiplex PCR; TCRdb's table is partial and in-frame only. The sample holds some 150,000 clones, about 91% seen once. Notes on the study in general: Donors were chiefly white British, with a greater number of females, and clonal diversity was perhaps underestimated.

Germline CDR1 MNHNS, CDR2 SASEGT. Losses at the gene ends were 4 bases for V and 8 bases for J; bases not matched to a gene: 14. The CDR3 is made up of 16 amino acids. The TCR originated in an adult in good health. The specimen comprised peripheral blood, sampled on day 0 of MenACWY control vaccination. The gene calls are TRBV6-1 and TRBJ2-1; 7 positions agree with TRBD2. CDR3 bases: TGTGCCAGCAGTGCTCCCGGGACTAAGGGCAGGGATGAGCAGTTCTTC. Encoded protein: CASSAPGTKGRDEQFF.